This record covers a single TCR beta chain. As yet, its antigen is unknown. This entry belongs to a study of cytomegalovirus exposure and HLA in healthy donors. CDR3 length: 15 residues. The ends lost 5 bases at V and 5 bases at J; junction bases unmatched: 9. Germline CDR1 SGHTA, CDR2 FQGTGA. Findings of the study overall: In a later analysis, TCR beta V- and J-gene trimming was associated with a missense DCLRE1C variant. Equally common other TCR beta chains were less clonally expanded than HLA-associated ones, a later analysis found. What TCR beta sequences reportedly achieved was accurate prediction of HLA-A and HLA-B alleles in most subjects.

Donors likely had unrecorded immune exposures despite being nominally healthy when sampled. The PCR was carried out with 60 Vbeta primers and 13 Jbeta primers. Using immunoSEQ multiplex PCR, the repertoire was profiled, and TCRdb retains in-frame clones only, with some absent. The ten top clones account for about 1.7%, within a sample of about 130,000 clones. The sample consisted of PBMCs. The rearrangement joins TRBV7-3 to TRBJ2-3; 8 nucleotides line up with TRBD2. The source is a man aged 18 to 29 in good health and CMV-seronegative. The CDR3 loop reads CASSLTGGQGDTQYF. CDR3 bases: TGTGCCAGCAGCCTCACGGGGGGGCAGGGAGATACGCAGTATTTT.